This T cell receptor beta chain was captured in a study of T cell responses to AZD1222 COVID-19 vaccine. Here immunoSEQ multiplex PCR was the method, and the copy in TCRdb shows in-frame clones only, minus some. The sample contains around 140,000 clones, roughly 90% of which appear only once. Study findings and constraints: AZD1222 recipients seropositive at baseline numbered only six. Spike-specific TCR repertoires showed rising breadth and depth after two AZD1222 doses.

The CDR3 runs to 14 residues. The germline V and J ends were trimmed by 1 base and 7 bases, with 13 bases remaining between them. The germline CDR1 and CDR2 sequences are LNHDA and SQIVND (reference sequence). This clone was counted a few times. Its antigen is unidentified. The chain recombines TRBV19 with TRBJ1-2; TRBD1 is a possible D gene (5 bases). The specimen comprised peripheral blood, sampled 28 days after the second AZD1222 dose. The clonotype comes from an adult who received the AZD1222 COVID-19 vaccine. As DNA, the CDR3 is TGTGCCAGTAGTATAGTGACAGCGACTATTGGCTACACCTTC. It yields the protein CASSIVTATIGYTF.